Presented here are 14 T cell receptor beta chains from one specimen sequenced in a study of shared clonotypes between healthy human individuals. Clones were sequenced by immunoSEQ multiplex PCR, and TCRdb holds only the in-frame ones, with some missing. The data show under 2,000,000 clones, about 95% seen once. Terminally differentiated effector memory CD45RA+ cells were excluded by CCR7 positive selection of CD45RO-negative cells. Source material: naive CD8+ T cells sorted from blood. All receptors come from a man aged 18 to 35 in good health.

This chain links TRBV27 with TRBJ2-7, with D maybe TRBD1 (7 bases). The germline V and J ends were trimmed by 8 bases and 3 bases, with 23 bases remaining between them. The CDR3 contains 16 residues. Germline V gene data show CDR1 as MNHEY and CDR2 as SMNVEV (reference sequence). In DNA form, the CDR3 reads TGTGCCAGCGTTCCCAGGGGCGGGACAGAGGACTACGAGCAGTACTTC. This sequence encodes CASVPRGGTEDYEQYF.

This chain links TRBV30 with TRBJ2-1; TRBD2 aligns across 14 bases. The ends lost 3 bases at V and 8 bases at J; junction bases unmatched: 6. CDR3 length: 15 residues. From germline, CDR1 is GTSNPN and CDR2 SVGIG (reference sequence). The CDR3 loop reads CAWRPGTSGSDEQFF. The CDR3 DNA reads TGTGCCTGGAGGCCCGGGACTAGCGGGAGTGATGAGCAGTTCTTC.

This chain joins TRBV6-1 and TRBJ2-5; 9 bases line up with TRBD1. Germline V gives CDR1 MNHNS, CDR2 SASEGT. The ends lost 5 bases at V and 5 bases at J; junction bases unmatched: 9. This CDR3 is built from 15 residues. CDR3 sequence (DNA): TGTGCCAGCAGTCCCCTTATCACAGGGGGCGAGACCCAGTACTTC. Translation: CASSPLITGGETQYF.

The rearrangement joins TRBV9 to TRBJ2-1; possible D gene TRBD2, 7 bases. Between the trimmed V and J ends, which lost 2 bases and 5 bases, there was a span of 11 bases. Germline CDR1 and CDR2: SGDLS and YYNGEE. CDR3 length equals 14 residues. CDR3 sequence: CASSVGGPHNEQFF. The CDR3 nucleotides read TGTGCCAGCAGCGTCGGGGGGCCACACAATGAGCAGTTCTTC.

V gene TRBV9 combines with J gene TRBJ2-3; D is ambiguous. The CDR3 length is 18 residues. Germline CDR1 and CDR2: SGDLS and YYNGEE. Trimming removed 0 bases at V and 0 bases at J, with 17 bases between. For the CDR3, the DNA is TGTGCCAGCAGCGTAGGACACGGGCCCCCGTCTAGCACAGATACGCAGTATTTT. Translated, it gives CASSVGHGPPSSTDTQYF.

The genes are TRBV11-2 and TRBJ2-3; TRBD1 or TRBD2 may be the D gene (6 bases each). CDR1 and CDR2 from the germline V gene are SGHAT and FQNNGV. CDR3 length: 15 residues. V was trimmed by 8 bases and J by 3 bases, leaving 18 bases between them. CDR3: CASSPFGGATDTQYF. The DNA for the CDR3 is TGTGCCAGCTCGCCTTTCGGGGGCGCGACAGATACGCAGTATTTT.

V is TRBV9 and J is TRBJ2-1, with TRBD1 matching 11 bases. Germline-derived CDR1 and CDR2 are SGDLS and YYNGEE. This CDR3 region has 17 residues. The ends lost 1 base at V and 1 base at J; junction bases unmatched: 4. The CDR3 DNA is TGTGCCAGCAGCGTAACCGGGACAGGGGGTTCCTACAATGAGCAGTTCTTC. Protein sequence: CASSVTGTGGSYNEQFF. Looking up the rest from reference TRBV9 and TRBJ2-1 gives the full variable domain: DSGVTQTPKHLITATGQRVTLRCSPRSGDLSVYWYQQSLDQGLQFLIQYYNGEERAKGNILERFSAQQFPDLHSELNLSSLELGDSALYFCASSVTGTGGSYNEQFFGPGTRLTVL.

The CDR3 sequence is CASSPSPGELFF. The CDR3 DNA sequence: TGTGCCAGCAGTCCCTCCCCCGGGGAGCTGTTTTTT. The chain links TRBV27 to TRBJ2-2; the D is unclear. Per germline, CDR1 MNHEY and CDR2 SMNVEV (reference sequence). With 5 bases removed from V and 6 bases from J, the gap between germline ends came to 7 bases. The CDR3 has 12 residues.

J is TRBJ2-1 and V is TRBV12-5; 7 nucleotides line up with TRBD1. Germline CDR1 and CDR2: LGHNT and FRNRAP. J lost 5 bases, V lost 3 bases, and 1 base had no gene match. The CDR3 has 13 amino acids. The CDR3 nucleotides read TGTGCTAGTGGTTTCGGGACAGACAATGAGCAGTTCTTC. Translating it yields CASGFGTDNEQFF.

As regards this clone: This same CDR3 is encoded by further DNA sequences in the sample. The rearrangement uses TRBV9 and TRBJ1-2, with D perhaps TRBD1 (6 bases). This CDR3 is built from 14 residues. Trimming removed 0 bases from V and 3 bases from J, with 9 bases in between. In germline, CDR1 is SGDLS, CDR2 YYNGEE. The CDR3 protein is CASSVGGADYGYTF. DNA for the CDR3: TGTGCCAGCAGCGTAGGGGGGGCCGACTATGGCTACACCTTC.

The gene calls are TRBV4-1 and TRBJ1-6, with D possibly being TRBD1 (5 bases). V was trimmed by 1 base and J by 9 bases, leaving 10 bases between them. In germline, CDR1 is MGHRA, CDR2 YSYEKL. The CDR3 loop spans 14 amino acids. In DNA form, the CDR3 reads TGCGCCAGCAGCCAAGTAGGGGAGATTTCACCCCTCCACTTT. Amino acids: CASSQVGEISPLHF.

CDR3 in DNA: TGTGCCAGCAGTGATGGTAGCGGGAGACAAGAGACCCAGTACTTC. This translates into CASSDGSGRQETQYF. The gene calls are TRBV2 and TRBJ2-5; 9 nucleotides match TRBD2. V lost 3 bases, J lost 2 bases, and 4 bases stayed unmatched. This CDR3 region has 15 residues. The germline V gene encodes CDR1 SNHLY and CDR2 FYNNEI.

J is TRBJ2-7 and V is TRBV6-1; maybe TRBD2 (5 bases). CDR1 MNHNS and CDR2 SASEGT come from the germline V gene. This CDR3 contains 12 residues. V was shortened by 6 bases and J by 5 bases, with 11 bases between the two germline ends. In nucleotides, the CDR3 is TGTGCCAGCAGCGGAGCGGCCGACGAGCAGTACTTC. Its translation is CASSGAADEQYF.

The rearrangement joins TRBV7-3 to TRBJ1-2; D is unclear. CDR1 and CDR2 from the germline V gene are SGHTA and FQGTGA. Trimming shortened V by 10 bases and J by 0 bases, and 18 bases separated the two germline ends. The CDR3 contains 15 residues. Written as DNA, the CDR3 is TGTGCCACCGATTCCCCGGGTGGACCTAACTATGGCTACACCTTC. It codes for CATDSPGGPNYGYTF.